This TCR beta chain was observed in a study of naive and memory T cell subsets. Study results and limitations: Between naive and memory subsets, TCR abundance power law exponents differed.

Both TRBC1 and TRBC2 were covered by a beta constant-region primer of two equimolar oligonucleotides. Nested alpha and beta constant-region primers with the SP2 primer drove four PCR rounds on ligated cDNA. In TCRdb, the UMI-ligation and nested PCR reads were re-called with MiXCR into one record per CDR3 protein. The sample yields about 120,000 distinct CDR3 sequences, 35% to 45% seen once. Trimming took off 0 bases at V and 7 bases at J, with 7 bases between the two ends. The germline V gene has CDR1 SQVTM and CDR2 ANQGSEA. The CDR3 extends over 11 amino acids. CD8 T cells were positively selected from what remained after CD4 positive selection. Notes on this clonotype: Its specificity is not known.

The TCR sequence derives from a human donor in good health. The chain uses TRBV29-1 and TRBJ2-7; weak D call: TRBD2 (5 bases). Sequenced sample: central memory CD4+ T cells from blood. This CDR3 reads CSVEDPGEQYF. CDR3 sequence (DNA): TGCAGCGTTGAAGATCCGGGGGAGCAGTACTTC.